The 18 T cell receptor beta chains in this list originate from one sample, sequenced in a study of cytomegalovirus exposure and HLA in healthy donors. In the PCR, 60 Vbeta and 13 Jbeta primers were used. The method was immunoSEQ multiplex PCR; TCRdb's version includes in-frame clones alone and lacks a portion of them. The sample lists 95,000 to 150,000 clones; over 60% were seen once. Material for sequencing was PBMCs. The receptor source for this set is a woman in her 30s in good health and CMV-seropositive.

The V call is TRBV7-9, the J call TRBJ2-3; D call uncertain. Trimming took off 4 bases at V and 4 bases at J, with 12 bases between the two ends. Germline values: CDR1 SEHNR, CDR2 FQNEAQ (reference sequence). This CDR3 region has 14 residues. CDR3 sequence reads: CASSYSIQADTQYF. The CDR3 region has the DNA TGTGCCAGCAGCTATTCTATCCAAGCAGATACGCAGTATTTT.

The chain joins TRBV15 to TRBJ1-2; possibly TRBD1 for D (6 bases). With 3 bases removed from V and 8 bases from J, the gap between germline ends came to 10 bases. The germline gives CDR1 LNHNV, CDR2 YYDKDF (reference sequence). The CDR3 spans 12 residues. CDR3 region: CATSSRTAGYTF. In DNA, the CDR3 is TGTGCCACCAGCAGCCGGACAGCCGGCTACACCTTC.

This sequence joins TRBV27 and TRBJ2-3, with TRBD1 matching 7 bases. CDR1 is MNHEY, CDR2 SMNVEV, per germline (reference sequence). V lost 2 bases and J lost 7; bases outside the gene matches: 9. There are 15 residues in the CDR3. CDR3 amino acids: CASSLTRQGVHTQYF. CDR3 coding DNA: TGTGCCAGCAGTTTAACTCGACAGGGTGTCCATACGCAGTATTTT.

For the CDR3, the DNA is TGTGCCAGCAGCTTAGCCCGGGGGGGGTATCAGCCCCAGCATTTT. It specifies CASSLARGGYQPQHF. The J gene is TRBJ1-5, the V gene TRBV5-6; the D gene is possibly TRBD1 (5 bases). Trimming removed 2 bases at V and 5 bases at J, with 14 bases between. Per the germline V gene, CDR1 is SGHDT and CDR2 is YYEEEE. The CDR3 has 15 residues.

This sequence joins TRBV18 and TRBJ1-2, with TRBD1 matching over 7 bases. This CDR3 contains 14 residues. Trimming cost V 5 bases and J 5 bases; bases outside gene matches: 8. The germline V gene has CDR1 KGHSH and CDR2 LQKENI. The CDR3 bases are TGTGCCAGCTCAGCCACCGGGACAGAATATGGCTACACCTTC. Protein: CASSATGTEYGYTF.

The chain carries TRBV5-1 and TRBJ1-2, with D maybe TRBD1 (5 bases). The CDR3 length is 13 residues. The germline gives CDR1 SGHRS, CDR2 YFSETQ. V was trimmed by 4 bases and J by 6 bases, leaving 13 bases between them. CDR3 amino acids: CASSDSPRNGYTF. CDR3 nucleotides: TGCGCCAGCAGCGACAGCCCGAGGAATGGCTACACCTTC.

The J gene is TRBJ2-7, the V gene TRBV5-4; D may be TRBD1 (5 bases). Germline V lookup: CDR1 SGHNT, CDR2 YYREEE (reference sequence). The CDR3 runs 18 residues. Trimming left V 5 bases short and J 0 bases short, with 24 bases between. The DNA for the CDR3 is TGTGCCAGCAGACCCTACCGGACGACAGAGTCCAGCTCCTACGAGCAGTACTTC. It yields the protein CASRPYRTTESSSYEQYF. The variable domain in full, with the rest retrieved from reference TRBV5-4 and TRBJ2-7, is ETGVTQSPTHLIKTRGQQVTLRCSSQSGHNTVSWYQQALGQGPQFIFQYYREEENGRGNFPPRFSGLQFPNYSSELNVNALELDDSALYLCASRPYRTTESSSYEQYFGPGTRLTVT.

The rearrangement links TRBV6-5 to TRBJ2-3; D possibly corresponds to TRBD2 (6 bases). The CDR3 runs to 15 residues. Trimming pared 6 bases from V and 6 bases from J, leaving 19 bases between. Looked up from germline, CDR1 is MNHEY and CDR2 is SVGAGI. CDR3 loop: CASSAGTSDGDTQYF. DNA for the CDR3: TGTGCCAGCAGCGCGGGGACCTCAGATGGGGATACGCAGTATTTT.

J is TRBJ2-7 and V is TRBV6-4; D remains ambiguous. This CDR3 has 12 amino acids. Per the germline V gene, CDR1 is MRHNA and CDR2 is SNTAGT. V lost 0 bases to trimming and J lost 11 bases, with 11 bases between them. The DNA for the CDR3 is TGTGCCAGCAGTGACTCGCGGTGGGTGGAGTACTTC. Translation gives CASSDSRWVEYF.

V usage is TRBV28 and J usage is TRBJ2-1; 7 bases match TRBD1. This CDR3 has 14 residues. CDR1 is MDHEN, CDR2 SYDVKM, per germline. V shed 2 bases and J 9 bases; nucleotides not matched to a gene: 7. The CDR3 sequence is CASSLPGQIREQFF. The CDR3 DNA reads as TGTGCCAGCAGTTTACCGGGACAGATACGTGAGCAGTTCTTC.

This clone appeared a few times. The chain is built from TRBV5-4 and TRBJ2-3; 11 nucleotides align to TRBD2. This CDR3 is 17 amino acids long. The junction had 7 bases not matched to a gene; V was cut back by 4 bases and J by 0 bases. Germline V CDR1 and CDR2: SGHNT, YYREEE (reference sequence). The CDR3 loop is CASSRGVAGGSTDTQYF. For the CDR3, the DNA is TGTGCCAGCAGCCGGGGGGTAGCGGGGGGGAGCACAGATACGCAGTATTTT.

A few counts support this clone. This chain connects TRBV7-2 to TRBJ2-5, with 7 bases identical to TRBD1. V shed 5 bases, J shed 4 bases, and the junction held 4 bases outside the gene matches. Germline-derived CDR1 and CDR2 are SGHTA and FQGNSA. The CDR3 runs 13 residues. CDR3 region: CASSRGLGETQYF. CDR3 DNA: TGTGCCAGCAGCAGGGGGCTTGGAGAGACCCAGTACTTC.

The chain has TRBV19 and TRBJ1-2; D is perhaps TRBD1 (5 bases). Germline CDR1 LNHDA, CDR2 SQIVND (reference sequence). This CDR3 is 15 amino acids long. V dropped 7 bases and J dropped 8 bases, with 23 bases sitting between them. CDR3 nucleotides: TGTGCCAGTACCCTATCATCCGGGACTCAATTGGGCTACACCTTC. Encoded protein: CASTLSSGTQLGYTF.

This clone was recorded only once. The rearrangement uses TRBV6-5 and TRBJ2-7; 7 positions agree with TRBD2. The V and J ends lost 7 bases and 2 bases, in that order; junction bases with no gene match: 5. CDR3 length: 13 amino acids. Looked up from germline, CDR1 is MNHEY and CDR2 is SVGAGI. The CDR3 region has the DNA TGTGCCAGCACAAAGCGGGGAGCCTACGAGCAGTACTTC. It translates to CASTKRGAYEQYF.

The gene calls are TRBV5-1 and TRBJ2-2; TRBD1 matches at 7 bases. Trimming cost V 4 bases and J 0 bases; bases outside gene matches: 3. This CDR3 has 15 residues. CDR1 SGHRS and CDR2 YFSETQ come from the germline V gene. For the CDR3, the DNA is TGCGCCAGCAGCCCGGGACAGACGAACACCGGGGAGCTGTTTTTT. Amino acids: CASSPGQTNTGELFF.

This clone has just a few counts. This CDR3 is CASSVTVRGEEETQYF. Written as DNA, the CDR3 is TGTGCCAGCAGCGTCACCGTGCGGGGGGAAGAAGAGACCCAGTACTTC. The rearrangement joins TRBV9 to TRBJ2-5; 8 bases are a match to TRBD2. The junction had 9 bases not matched to a gene; V was cut back by 2 bases and J by 3 bases. The CDR3 consists of 16 residues. The germline V gene encodes CDR1 SGDLS and CDR2 YYNGEE.

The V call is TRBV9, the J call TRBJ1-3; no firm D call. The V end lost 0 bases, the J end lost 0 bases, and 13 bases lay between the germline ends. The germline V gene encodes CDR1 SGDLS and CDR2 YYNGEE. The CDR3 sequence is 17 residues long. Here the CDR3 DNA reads TGTGCCAGCAGCGTAGCTCCAGGCAGCATCTCTGGAAACACCATATATTTT. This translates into CASSVAPGSISGNTIYF.

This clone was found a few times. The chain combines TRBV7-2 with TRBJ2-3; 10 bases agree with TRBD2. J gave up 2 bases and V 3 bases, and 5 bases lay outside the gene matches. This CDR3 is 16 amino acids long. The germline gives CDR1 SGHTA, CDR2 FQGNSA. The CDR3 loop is CASSFGSGGSTDTQYF. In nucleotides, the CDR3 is TGTGCCAGCAGCTTCGGTAGCGGGGGGTCCACAGATACGCAGTATTTT.